These 2 T cell receptor beta chains were sequenced from one sample in a study of blood T cell repertoires in COVID-19. TCRdb keeps only in-frame clones here, not all; method: immunoSEQ multiplex PCR. The sample has under 400,000 clones; 90% are singletons. Sequenced material: peripheral blood. These receptors were taken from a man aged 18-30 years with active or convalescent COVID-19.

This clone is a singleton in its sample. The chain recombines TRBV19 with TRBJ1-1, with 7 positions matching TRBD1. The V gene's germline CDR1 is LNHDA and CDR2 SQIVND (reference sequence). With 4 bases clipped from V and 1 base from J, the junction kept 3 bases outside the gene matches. The CDR3 has 14 residues. The CDR3 region is CASSTRTGNTEAFF. Written as DNA, the CDR3 is TGTGCCAGTAGTACCAGGACAGGGAACACTGAAGCTTTCTTT.

CDR3 sequence reads: CASSPQGGYNSPLHF. In DNA, the CDR3 is TGTGCCAGCTCGCCCCAGGGTGGATATAATTCACCCCTCCACTTT. The chain combines TRBV18 with TRBJ1-6; possible D gene TRBD1, 5 bases. This CDR3 contains 15 residues. Germline V gene sequence: CDR1 KGHSH, CDR2 LQKENI. V shed 6 bases and J shed 4 bases, with 13 bases lying between them.